The 22 T cell receptor beta chains presented below share a single source sample, sequenced in a study of T cell repertoires in cytomegalovirus infection. Via MiXCR, TCRdb re-called the reads, giving one row per CDR3 protein. The sample yields approximately 500,000 distinct CDR3 sequences, around 10% seen once. Sequenced sample: PBMCs. These receptors were taken from a human donor in good health (CMV status not recorded). Some clones in this sample may be carry-over from other donors' samples.

This clonotype was seen only a few times. CDR3 amino acids: CATSPREGQIQETQYF. The CDR3 DNA reads as TGTGCCACCAGCCCCAGGGAGGGACAAATCCAAGAGACCCAGTACTTC. The chain uses TRBV15 and TRBJ2-5, with D perhaps matching TRBD2 (7 bases). V gave up 5 bases and J gave up 1 base, with 17 bases separating them. Germline values: CDR1 LNHNV, CDR2 YYDKDF (reference sequence). The CDR3 is 16 amino acids.

This clonotype was detected ten times or more. The rearrangement links TRBV27 to TRBJ2-6; D uncertain. The CDR3 contains 14 residues. Germline-derived CDR1 and CDR2 are MNHEY and SMNVEV (reference sequence). The V gene lost 6 bases and the J gene lost 0 bases, with 6 bases spanning the gap. In DNA, the CDR3 is TGTGCCAGCAGCTTGAGCTCTGGGGCCAACGTCCTGACTTTC. Encoded protein: CASSLSSGANVLTF.

This clonotype has a handful of counts. The chain uses TRBV9 and TRBJ2-1; 9 bases match TRBD2. This CDR3 has 16 amino acids. V lost 6 bases, J lost 8 bases, and 15 bases stayed unmatched. Germline CDR1 reads SGDLS; CDR2 reads YYNGEE. The CDR3 is CASTLGSGGISYEQFF. CDR3 nucleotide sequence: TGTGCCAGCACCCTCGGGAGCGGGGGGATTTCTTATGAGCAGTTCTTC.

This clonotype was observed at least ten times. The chain recombines TRBV7-9 with TRBJ2-1, with 8 bases that match TRBD2. CDR3 length: 16 amino acids. Germline V gene lookup returns CDR1 SEHNR and CDR2 FQNEAQ (reference sequence). With V trimmed by 11 bases and J by 7 bases, 19 bases remained unmatched. The CDR3 region is CAAWVSSGSGVNEQFF. The CDR3 DNA is TGTGCCGCGTGGGTCTCAAGCGGGAGCGGAGTGAATGAGCAGTTCTTC.

This clonotype was seen a few times. This rearrangement joins TRBV7-3 to TRBJ1-2; no clear D gene. This CDR3 is 14 amino acids long. The germline V gene has CDR1 SGHTA and CDR2 FQGTGA. The ends were cut back, 0 bases at V and 1 base at J, with 6 bases in the middle. As DNA, the CDR3 is TGTGCCAGCAGCTTAACCTCAGATAACTATGGCTACACCTTC. Translated: CASSLTSDNYGYTF.

Of note for this clonotype: A much larger clonotype is one base distant, so this may be a read error. The V gene is TRBV15, the J gene TRBJ2-7; TRBD2 aligns across 8 bases. Germline CDR1 and CDR2: LNHNV and YYDKDF (reference sequence). This CDR3 has 17 amino acids. CDR3 in DNA: TGTGCCTCCAGCAGACTTATCTTAGCGGGACCAACCTACGAGCAGTACTTC. As protein: CASSRLILAGPTYEQYF.

In this sample, this clonotype turned up many times. J is TRBJ1-1 and V is TRBV11-2; 7 positions match TRBD1. The germline V gene has CDR1 SGHAT and CDR2 FQNNGV. V shed 5 bases, J shed 6 bases, and the junction held 12 bases outside the gene matches. The CDR3 extends over 15 amino acids. The CDR3 reads CASSQAGGAVAEAFF. The CDR3 DNA is TGTGCCAGCAGCCAGGCAGGGGGGGCTGTCGCTGAAGCTTTCTTT.

This chain joins TRBV2 and TRBJ2-7, with D perhaps TRBD2 (6 bases). CDR1 is SNHLY and CDR2 is FYNNEI in the germline V gene. The CDR3 runs to 16 residues. With 7 bases removed from V and 0 bases from J, the gap between germline ends came to 19 bases. Written as DNA, the CDR3 is TGTGCCAGCAAAGAGCTCGGCGGGGCTTCCTCCTACGAGCAGTACTTC. Translation: CASKELGGASSYEQYF.

This clonotype was observed at least ten times. The rearrangement uses TRBV15 and TRBJ1-6; no firm D call. The germline V gene has CDR1 LNHNV and CDR2 YYDKDF (reference sequence). V was clipped by 3 bases and J by 8 bases, with 8 bases between them. The length of the CDR3 is 13 residues. The CDR3: CATSSQFDSPLHF. DNA of the CDR3: TGTGCCACCAGCAGCCAATTCGATTCACCCCTCCACTTT.

This rearrangement joins TRBV7-9 to TRBJ1-2; the D gene is possibly TRBD1 (6 bases). The CDR3 length is 16 residues. The V end was cut by 7 bases, the J end by 3 bases, with 21 bases between. Germline lookup yields CDR1 SEHNR and CDR2 FQNEAQ (reference sequence). The CDR3: CASIPEGVRKYYGYTF. The CDR3 DNA reads as TGTGCCAGCATCCCCGAGGGGGTCAGGAAATACTATGGCTACACCTTC. Supplemented by reference TRBV7-9 and TRBJ1-2, the full variable domain reads DTGVSQNPRHKITKRGQNVTFRCDPISEHNRLYWYRQTLGQGPEFLTYFQNEAQLEKSRLLSDRFSAERPKGSFSTLEIQRTEQGDSAMYLCASIPEGVRKYYGYTFGSGTRLTVV.

The sample holds a few counts of this clonotype. The V call is TRBV7-3, the J call TRBJ2-2; D possibly corresponds to TRBD2 (6 bases). Trimming took 0 bases from V and 6 from J, leaving 14 bases between them. CDR3 length equals 16 residues. Germline loops: CDR1 SGHTA, CDR2 FQGTGA. The CDR3 coding sequence is TGTGCCAGCAGCTTAACCGGAGGGCCCGGTCCCGGGGAGCTGTTTTTT. This gives the protein CASSLTGGPGPGELFF.

The CDR3 DNA is TGCAGCGTTGCCACAGCGGGAGACTCCTACGAGCAGTACTTC. Residues: CSVATAGDSYEQYF. The gene calls are TRBV29-1 and TRBJ2-7; 8 nucleotides match TRBD2. The CDR3 consists of 14 residues. Germline V gene data show CDR1 as SQVTM and CDR2 as ANQGSEA. Trimming at V came to 4 bases and at J to 0 bases, leaving 5 bases not matched to a gene.

This clonotype was picked up a small number of times. The chain couples TRBV29-1 to TRBJ2-3; the D is unclear. CDR3 length: 12 residues. V lost 7 bases, J lost 1 base, and 9 bases lay in between. CDR1 SQVTM and CDR2 ANQGSEA come from the germline V gene. The CDR3 nucleotides read TGCAGCGCGAATTCAGGCACAGATACGCAGTATTTT. It translates to CSANSGTDTQYF.

The chain is built from TRBV9 and TRBJ1-1, with D possibly TRBD1 on 5 matching bases. Germline V gene lookup returns CDR1 SGDLS and CDR2 YYNGEE. V lost 3 bases and J 3 bases, leaving 9 bases between the germline ends. This CDR3 region has 13 residues. The DNA of the CDR3 is TGTGCCAGCAGCGCAGACAGATACACTGAAGCTTTCTTT. It specifies CASSADRYTEAFF.

This clonotype has a count of ten or more. DNA of the CDR3: TGTGCCAGCAGCTTAGGGCGGGACAGGGGCTACGAGCAGTACTTC. It specifies CASSLGRDRGYEQYF. The rearrangement joins TRBV11-3 to TRBJ2-7; TRBD1 agrees at 10 bases. Germline CDR1 reads SGHNT; CDR2 reads YENEEA. This CDR3 is 15 amino acids long. V lost 1 base and J lost 3; bases outside the gene matches: 3.

At least ten counts were recorded for this clonotype. CDR3 protein: CASTPGLAGSDTQYF. The DNA for the CDR3 is TGTGCCAGCACCCCGGGACTAGCGGGGTCAGATACGCAGTATTTT. The V call is TRBV12-3 or TRBV12-4, the J call TRBJ2-3; 13 nucleotides align to TRBD2. The V and J ends lost 7 bases and 4 bases, in that order; junction bases with no gene match: 5. There are 15 residues in the CDR3.

In this sample, this clonotype turned up many times. The gene calls are TRBV14 and TRBJ1-4; no reliable D call. CDR1 and CDR2 (germline): SGHDN, FVKESK. There are 13 residues in the CDR3. V lost 8 bases and J 7 bases, leaving 14 bases between the germline ends. The CDR3 DNA is TGTGCCAGCGGGAGGCGGATCGGTGAAAAACTGTTTTTT. Protein product: CASGRRIGEKLFF.

The rearrangement joins TRBV20-1 to TRBJ2-3, with 12 nucleotides matching TRBD2. The germline CDR1 and CDR2 sequences are DFQATT and SNEGSKA (reference sequence). V lost 0 bases, J lost 3 bases, and 10 bases stayed unmatched. This CDR3 is 18 amino acids long. The CDR3 DNA follows: TGCAGTGCTAGAGAGCAAATCCCGACTAGCGGGAGAACAGATACGCAGTATTTT. This encodes CSAREQIPTSGRTDTQYF.

The J gene is TRBJ2-7, the V gene TRBV20-1; D gene uncertain. Deletions cut 4 bases from V and 6 bases from J, with 19 bases between. Germline assignment: CDR1 DFQATT and CDR2 SNEGSKA (reference sequence). This CDR3 is built from 14 residues. The CDR3 protein is CSATNAAALSEQYF. Written as DNA, the CDR3 is TGCAGTGCTACGAATGCAGCCGCTTTGTCCGAGCAGTACTTC.

This clonotype was seen more than once but under ten times. V gene TRBV29-1 combines with J gene TRBJ1-1; a weak D match, TRBD1 (5 bases). V was shortened by 6 bases and J by 6 bases, with 14 bases between the two germline ends. CDR1 and CDR2 (germline): SQVTM, ANQGSEA. The CDR3 extends over 12 amino acids. Here the CDR3 reads CSVRRQGAEAFF. In nucleotides, the CDR3 is TGCAGCGTCCGAAGGCAGGGAGCTGAAGCTTTCTTT.

This clonotype was picked up many times. V and J are TRBV12-3 or TRBV12-4 and TRBJ1-1; perhaps TRBD1 as D (5 bases). CDR3 length equals 17 residues. With 4 bases removed from V and 1 base from J, the gap between germline ends came to 19 bases. The CDR3 nucleotides are TGTGCCAGCAGTTCAGCGGGACGGGCCTTAAGGAACACTGAAGCTTTCTTT. Translation: CASSSAGRALRNTEAFF.

Ten or more counts support this clonotype. The chain carries TRBV20-1 and TRBJ2-1; 7 bases align to TRBD1. The V gene's germline CDR1 is DFQATT and CDR2 SNEGSKA (reference sequence). This CDR3 has 11 residues. The J segment lost 7 bases and the V segment lost 5 bases, leaving 2 bases of the junction unmatched. The CDR3, as DNA: TGCAGTGCTGACAGGGCGAATGAGCAGTTCTTC. As protein: CSADRANEQFF.